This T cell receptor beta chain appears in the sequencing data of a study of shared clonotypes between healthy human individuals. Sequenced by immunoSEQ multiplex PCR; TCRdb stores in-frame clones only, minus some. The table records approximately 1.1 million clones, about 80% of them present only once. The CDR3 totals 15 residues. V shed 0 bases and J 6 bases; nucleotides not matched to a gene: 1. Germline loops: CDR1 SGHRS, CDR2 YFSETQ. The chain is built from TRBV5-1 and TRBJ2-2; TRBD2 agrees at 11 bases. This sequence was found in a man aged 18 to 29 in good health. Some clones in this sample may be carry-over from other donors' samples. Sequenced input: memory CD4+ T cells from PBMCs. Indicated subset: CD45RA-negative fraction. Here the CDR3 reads CASSLALAGAGELFF. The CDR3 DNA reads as TGCGCCAGCAGCTTGGCACTAGCGGGAGCCGGGGAGCTGTTTTTT.